The sequence of this TCR beta chain was determined in a study of T-cell memory formation after mild COVID-19. The V gene lost 0 bases and the J gene lost 6 bases, with 5 bases spanning the gap. Germline lookup yields CDR1 WSHSY and CDR2 SAAADI. This CDR3 is 12 amino acids long. This clonotype was observed a few times. It was 5'RACE with constant-segment primers that produced the TCR alpha and TCR beta cDNA libraries, which carried sample barcodes and UMIs. MiXCR, run by TCRdb on the 5' RACE reads, gives a single entry per CDR3 protein. This sample has roughly 250,000 distinct CDR3 sequences; less than 20% occur once, and the top ten carry around 3.4%.

Sequenced sample: PBMCs or a T cell subset sorted from them (not recorded which). V gene TRBV10-2 combines with J gene TRBJ1-2; D ambiguous. The sequence derives from a man aged 18-30 years who had mild COVID-19 (a few samples of this study predate the infection). Cell type and time point are not known. The CDR3 region has the DNA TGCGCCAGCAGTGAGTCGGAAAATGGCTACACCTTC. It translates to CASSESENGYTF.